The next 6 T cell receptor beta chains were all read from a single sample in a study of shared clonotypes between healthy human individuals. Sequencing was performed with immunoSEQ multiplex PCR; in TCRdb, only in-frame clones are kept and a portion is missing. The sample gives around 1.4 million clones, 98% of which show up once; about 0.34% is in the top ten. The sequenced sample was naive CD4+ T cells sorted from blood. Regarding subset: CD45RA+ positively selected. The receptors come from a man in his thirties or forties in good health.

V and J are TRBV28 and TRBJ2-2, with D uncertain. Germline CDR1 reads MDHEN; CDR2 reads SYDVKM. The V gene lost 9 bases and the J gene lost 5 bases, with 7 bases spanning the gap. This CDR3 comprises 11 residues. The CDR3 nucleotides are TGTGCCAGTGAGACGACCGGGGAGCTGTTTTTT. Its translation: CASETTGELFF.

The genes are TRBV28 and TRBJ1-1; the D gene is possibly TRBD1 (5 bases). Germline V gene lookup returns CDR1 MDHEN and CDR2 SYDVKM. The V end was cut by 3 bases, the J end by 1 base, with 9 bases between. This CDR3 contains 14 residues. CDR3 sequence (DNA): TGTGCCAGCAGTTTCGGGGCAGGGAACACTGAAGCTTTCTTT. Residues: CASSFGAGNTEAFF.

V usage is TRBV28 and J usage is TRBJ2-7, with D perhaps TRBD1 (6 bases). The V gene lost 6 bases and the J gene lost 2 bases, with 17 bases spanning the gap. The CDR3 covers 15 residues. Germline CDR1 and CDR2: MDHEN and SYDVKM. DNA for the CDR3: TGTGCCAGCAGCCTTTCGAGCCAGGGGCCCTACGAGCAGTACTTC. Translation gives CASSLSSQGPYEQYF.

The chain recombines TRBV5-1 with TRBJ2-7; D is undetermined. The CDR3 is 13 amino acids. Germline V gene data show CDR1 as SGHRS and CDR2 as YFSETQ. The ends were cut back, 7 bases at V and 5 bases at J, with 16 bases in the middle. The chain's CDR3 is CASGSPSLDEQYF. CDR3 DNA sequence: TGCGCCAGCGGTAGCCCGAGTTTGGACGAGCAGTACTTC.

The J gene is TRBJ2-7, the V gene TRBV7-9, with 9 bases matching TRBD2. The V gene end was trimmed by 0 bases and the J gene end by 4 bases; junction bases not matched to a gene: 7. There are 16 residues in the CDR3. CDR1 is SEHNR and CDR2 is FQNEAQ in the germline V gene (reference sequence). The CDR3: CASSLALDSGSYEQYF. CDR3 bases: TGTGCCAGCAGCTTAGCGCTGGATAGCGGGAGTTACGAGCAGTACTTC. Drawing the rest from reference TRBV7-9 and TRBJ2-7, the complete variable domain is DTGVSQNPRHKITKRGQNVTFRCDPISEHNRLYWYRQTLGQGPEFLTYFQNEAQLEKSRLLSDRFSAERPKGSFSTLEIQRTEQGDSAMYLCASSLALDSGSYEQYFGPGTRLTVT.

J is TRBJ2-5 and V is TRBV4-3, with TRBD2 identical over 13 bases. This CDR3 region has 20 residues. CDR1 and CDR2 from the germline V gene are LGHNA and YSLEER. With V trimmed by 0 bases and J by 1 base, 11 bases remained unmatched. In nucleotides, the CDR3 is TGCGCCAGCAGCCAAGAAAGTGGTACTAGCGGGAGGGCCTTCCAAGAGACCCAGTACTTC. Its translation: CASSQESGTSGRAFQETQYF.